Listed below are T cell receptor beta chains from one sample, sequenced in a study of OX40 agonist ivuxolimab in advanced cancers. The repertoire was sequenced with immunoSEQ multiplex PCR; TCRdb's copy has only in-frame clones and lacks some. The repertoire consists of about 36,000 clones, with about 88% occurring once and the leading ten covering 10% to 15%. Specimen: CD4+ or CD8+ T cells sorted from blood, collected in a trial of the OX40 agonist ivuxolimab. Receptor source: an adult with an advanced solid tumor such as melanoma, head and neck, liver or kidney cancer. CDR3s include the opening cysteine and the closing phenylalanine or tryptophan. The D gene is left open where the match is weak.

D,J,V,CDR3
.,TRBJ2-7,TRBV5-8,CASSFEYEQYF
TRBD1,TRBJ2-5,TRBV5-4,CASRWDREEGETQYF
.,TRBJ2-7,TRBV4-1,CASSQLSQGYEQYF
.,TRBJ2-1,TRBV23-1,CASSQSHRTLYNEQFF
TRBD2,TRBJ2-3,TRBV23-1,CASSHGGLEGLAERTDTQYF
TRBD2,TRBJ2-2,TRBV2,CASKVPSGNTGELFF
TRBD1,TRBJ1-2,TRBV6-6,CASTGNRGEDTF
.,TRBJ2-1,TRBV28,CATAGPNSYNEQFF
TRBD2,TRBJ2-7,TRBV11-2,CASSSLAGTVYEQYF
TRBD2,TRBJ2-7,TRBV13,CASSSLLAGGYEQYF
.,TRBJ2-7,TRBV18,CASSPTPGYEQYF
.,TRBJ2-1,TRBV19,CASSIDLWRYEQFF
.,TRBJ2-1,TRBV27,CASSRGNEQFF
.,TRBJ2-1,TRBV7-9,CATSVWGSNEQFF
TRBD2,TRBJ2-1,TRBV6-5,CASSYEVSGRGEQFF
.,TRBJ2-5,TRBV4-3,CASSQDSRSETQYF